This record covers a single T cell receptor beta chain. Its antigen is undetermined. The data were taken from a study of T cell repertoires in cytomegalovirus infection. Looking at the study overall: Recently identified HLA-C-restricted CMV epitopes were used, and well-studied HLA-B-restricted CMV epitopes were used as well. The public TCR beta signatures pointed to both CMV infection and matching HLA type. General study points: Summed public TCR beta family frequency identified CMV carriers bearing the relevant HLA. Clonotype analysis showed dominance of the ex vivo response by HLA-C-restricted CMV-specific TCR beta clonotypes.

Trimming at V came to 6 bases and at J to 7 bases, leaving 11 bases not matched to a gene. Germline V CDR1 and CDR2: MNHEY, SMNVEV (reference sequence). The CDR3 runs to 14 residues. TCRdb reanalysed the reads using MiXCR and keeps one entry per CDR3 protein. There are fewer than 950,000 distinct CDR3 sequences in the sample; 32% occur only once, and 9.5% to 15% lies in the top ten. This TCR was sampled from a human donor in good health (CMV status not recorded). Some clones in this sample may be carry-over from other donors' samples. The chain uses TRBV27 and TRBJ1-2, with TRBD1 identical over 7 bases. Sequencing used cultured CD8+ T cells from PBMCs, obtained from culture after CMV antigen stimulation. In DNA, the CDR3 is TGTGCCAGCAGCGGGACAGCCCTAACTATTGGCTACACCTTC. Translating it yields CASSGTALTIGYTF.